A single sample is the source of the 5 T cell receptor beta chains below, sequenced in a study of cytomegalovirus exposure and HLA in healthy donors. PCR amplification relied on 60 Vbeta primers (plus 13 Jbeta primers). The data were produced by immunoSEQ multiplex PCR, yet TCRdb's version contains in-frame clones alone and is incomplete. The data contain over 95,000 clones, 70% to 80% of them singletons. Sequencing was performed on PBMCs. Source of these receptors: a female donor in good health and CMV-seronegative.

This chain uses TRBV10-3 with TRBJ2-7; 10 bases are a match to TRBD2. With 4 bases clipped from V and 0 bases from J, the junction kept 6 bases outside the gene matches. This CDR3 has 16 amino acids. Germline CDR1 ENHRY, CDR2 SYGVKD. CDR3 nucleotide sequence: TGTGCCATCAGTGTTAGGACTAGCGGAAACTCCTACGAGCAGTACTTC. Translation gives CAISVRTSGNSYEQYF.

This chain connects TRBV27 to TRBJ2-4, with TRBD1 matching over 7 bases. Germline values: CDR1 MNHEY, CDR2 SMNVEV (reference sequence). The CDR3 totals 17 residues. V lost 5 bases to trimming and J lost 4 bases; unmatched junction nucleotides: 14. CDR3 amino acids: CASSTLLRGQAKNIQYF. CDR3 coding DNA: TGTGCCAGCAGTACCCTCCTCCGCGGACAGGCTAAAAACATTCAGTACTTC.

The V call is TRBV19, the J call TRBJ2-3; TRBD2 agrees at 7 bases. CDR1 is LNHDA, CDR2 SQIVND, per germline (reference sequence). The CDR3 sequence is 15 residues long. After removal of 2 bases from V and 2 bases from J, the junction contained 4 bases not matched to a gene. The CDR3: CASSISGTNTDTQYF. The CDR3 nucleotides read TGTGCCAGTAGTATAAGCGGGACTAACACAGATACGCAGTATTTT.

The chain joins TRBV6-5 to TRBJ1-5; the match to TRBD1 covers 7 bases. Germline values: CDR1 MNHEY, CDR2 SVGAGI. The CDR3 spans 15 residues. The V gene end was trimmed by 5 bases and the J gene end by 0 bases; junction bases not matched to a gene: 4. Here the CDR3 DNA reads TGTGCCAGCAGTCTTAACAGGGGTAGCAATCAGCCCCAGCATTTT. It codes for CASSLNRGSNQPQHF.

The chain employs TRBV29-1 and TRBJ2-5; 7 bases line up with TRBD2. The J segment lost 4 bases and the V segment lost 7 bases, leaving 6 bases of the junction unmatched. This CDR3 comprises 12 residues. CDR1 and CDR2 (germline): SQVTM, ANQGSEA. This chain's CDR3 is CSAEREGETQYF. CDR3 sequence (DNA): TGCAGCGCCGAGAGGGAGGGAGAGACCCAGTACTTC.